Below are 12 T cell receptor beta chains sequenced from a single sample in a study of CD8 T cells in Susac syndrome. With random hexamers, reverse transcription was performed on roughly 0.45 to 1 ug of RNA. TCRdb recomputed calls from the immunoSEQ multiplex PCR reads with MiXCR, one row per CDR3 protein. The table records 230,000 or so distinct CDR3 sequences, about 96% of them present only once. The material sequenced was CD4+ T cells from PBMCs. The source of these receptors is a human donor with multiple sclerosis.

The chain employs TRBV5-1 and TRBJ2-7, with 7 positions matching TRBD1. The CDR3 runs to 15 residues. Unmatched junction bases numbered 7, after V lost 2 bases and J lost 2 bases. CDR1 is SGHRS and CDR2 is YFSETQ in the germline V gene. The CDR3 coding sequence is TGCGCCAGCAGCTTAGGGGGACAGCGACCCTACGAGCAGTACTTC. This encodes CASSLGGQRPYEQYF.

The V gene is TRBV27, the J gene TRBJ2-5; no clear D. The V gene lost 5 bases and the J gene lost 4 bases, with 8 bases spanning the gap. Per germline, CDR1 MNHEY and CDR2 SMNVEV (reference sequence). This CDR3 spans 12 amino acids. DNA for the CDR3: TGTGCCAGCAGTCGACTTGGAGAGACCCAGTACTTC. It translates to CASSRLGETQYF.

The V and J genes are TRBV5-6 and TRBJ2-5, with 8 bases identical to TRBD1. The CDR3 is 17 amino acids. The germline gives CDR1 SGHDT, CDR2 YYEEEE. With V trimmed by 1 base and J by 5 bases, 13 bases remained unmatched. The CDR3 spells CASSLYRDRIGRETQYF. The DNA for the CDR3 is TGTGCCAGCAGCTTGTACCGGGACAGGATTGGCAGGGAGACCCAGTACTTC.

The rearrangement links TRBV29-1 to TRBJ1-1, with TRBD1 as a possible D gene (6 bases). Germline V CDR1 and CDR2: SQVTM, ANQGSEA. Trimming removed 7 bases from V and 4 bases from J, with 16 bases in between. The CDR3 length is 13 residues. The DNA of the CDR3 is TGCAGCGCATCGATGACAGGTTCCACTGAAGCTTTCTTT. Translated: CSASMTGSTEAFF.

V is TRBV7-9 and J is TRBJ1-5; 10 positions agree with TRBD1. In germline, CDR1 is SEHNR, CDR2 FQNEAQ (reference sequence). J was trimmed by 2 bases and V by 3 bases; bases with no gene match: 7. This CDR3 region has 17 residues. CDR3 sequence reads: CASSFSTGTGGNQPQHF. The CDR3, as DNA: TGTGCCAGCAGCTTTTCCACCGGGACAGGGGGCAATCAGCCCCAGCATTTT.

The chain employs TRBV14 and TRBJ1-2; D ambiguous. Germline V gene data show CDR1 as SGHDN and CDR2 as FVKESK. The CDR3 is 14 amino acids. V was shortened by 0 bases and J by 4 bases, with 9 bases between the two germline ends. The CDR3 reads CASSQEVTVYGYTF. As DNA, the CDR3 is TGTGCCAGCAGCCAAGAAGTAACAGTCTATGGCTACACCTTC. The full variable domain, in which reference TRBV14 and TRBJ1-2 provide the parts outside the CDR3, is EAGVTQFPSHSVIEKGQTVTLRCDPISGHDNLYWYRRVMGKEIKFLLHFVKESKQDESGMPNNRFLAERTGGTYSTLKVQPAELEDSGVYFCASSQEVTVYGYTFGSGTRLTVV.

The genes are TRBV2 and TRBJ2-7; the D gene is possibly TRBD1 (6 bases). Trimming cost V 8 bases and J 4 bases, with 15 bases left between them. CDR3 length equals 13 residues. The germline V gene has CDR1 SNHLY and CDR2 FYNNEI. For the CDR3, the DNA is TGTGCCAGCCGTTATCAGACAGGATACGAGCAGTACTTC. Amino acids: CASRYQTGYEQYF.

DNA for the CDR3: TGTGCCAGCAGTCCCCGGGAGTCCTACAATGAGCAGTTCTTC. This gives the protein CASSPRESYNEQFF. The V call is TRBV2, the J call TRBJ2-1; a possible D gene is TRBD2 (6 bases). Looked up from germline, CDR1 is SNHLY and CDR2 is FYNNEI. The CDR3 spans 14 residues. Trimming pared 5 bases from V and 1 base from J, leaving 9 bases between. Full variable domain (missing parts from reference TRBV2 and TRBJ2-1): EPEVTQTPSHQVTQMGQEVILRCVPISNHLYFYWYRQILGQKVEFLVSFYNNEISEKSEIFDDQFSVERPDGSNFTLKIRSTKLEDSAMYFCASSPRESYNEQFFGPGTRLTVL.

The chain couples TRBV15 to TRBJ1-3; 9 bases align to TRBD1. Germline loops: CDR1 LNHNV, CDR2 YYDKDF (reference sequence). The V gene end was trimmed by 0 bases and the J gene end by 4 bases; junction bases not matched to a gene: 7. The CDR3 is 17 residues long. CDR3 in amino acids: CATSRDPGTGSGNTIYF. CDR3 DNA: TGTGCCACCAGCAGAGATCCCGGGACAGGGTCCGGAAACACCATATATTTT.

The chain links TRBV11-2 to TRBJ2-7, with 7 bases identical to TRBD2. The V gene's germline CDR1 is SGHAT and CDR2 FQNNGV. The V and J ends lost 4 bases and 1 base, in that order; junction bases with no gene match: 13. This CDR3 has 17 residues. The DNA for the CDR3 is TGTGCCAGCAGCTCCCGCGGACTAGTCAAGGGGTCCTACGAGCAGTACTTC. Translation: CASSSRGLVKGSYEQYF.

The chain combines TRBV20-1 with TRBJ2-3; D gene uncertain. V dropped 5 bases and J dropped 1 base, with 10 bases sitting between them. From germline, CDR1 is DFQATT and CDR2 SNEGSKA (reference sequence). This CDR3 region has 13 residues. The CDR3 DNA is TGCAGTGCTCCCCCAGAGCGCACAGATACGCAGTATTTT. Translating it yields CSAPPERTDTQYF.

This clonotype has a single count. CDR3 region: CASTRLAGGPQETQYF. The DNA for the CDR3 is TGTGCCAGCACCCGACTAGCGGGGGGCCCTCAGGAGACCCAGTACTTC. The chain links TRBV3-1 to TRBJ2-5; TRBD2 agrees at 13 bases. This CDR3 region has 16 residues. Germline V gene sequence: CDR1 LGHDT, CDR2 YNNKEL (reference sequence). J gave up 5 bases and V 7 bases, and 10 bases lay outside the gene matches.